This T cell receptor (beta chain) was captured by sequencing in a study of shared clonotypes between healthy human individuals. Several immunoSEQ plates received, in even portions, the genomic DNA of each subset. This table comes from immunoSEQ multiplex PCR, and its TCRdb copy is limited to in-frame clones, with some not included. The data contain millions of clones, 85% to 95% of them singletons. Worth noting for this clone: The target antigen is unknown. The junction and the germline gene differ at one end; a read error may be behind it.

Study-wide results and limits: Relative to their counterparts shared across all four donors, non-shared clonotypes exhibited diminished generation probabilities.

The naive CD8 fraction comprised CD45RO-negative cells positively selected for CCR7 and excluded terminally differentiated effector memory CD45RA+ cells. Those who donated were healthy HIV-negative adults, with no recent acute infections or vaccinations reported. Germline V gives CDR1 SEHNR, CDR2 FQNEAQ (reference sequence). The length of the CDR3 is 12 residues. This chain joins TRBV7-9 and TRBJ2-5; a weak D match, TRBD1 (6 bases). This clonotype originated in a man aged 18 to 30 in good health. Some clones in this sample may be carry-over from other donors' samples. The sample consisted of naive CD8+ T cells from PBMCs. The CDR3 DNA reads TGTGCCAGCAGCTTAAGTGGGACATCGGAGCACTTC. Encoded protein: CASSLSGTSEHF.